This TCR beta chain was identified during a study of T cell responses to AZD1222 COVID-19 vaccine (dated by TCRdb to about 2021). Regarding the study in general: Because spike-specific TCR depth and breadth did not differ between the two schedules, AZD1222 recipients who got a second dose at roughly 4 weeks were pooled with those who got a second dose at roughly 12 weeks. Trial participants were enrolled by age into 18-55, 56-69 and 70-plus year subgroups, with roughly 160, 29 and 62 TCR-sequenced participants respectively. TCR sequencing covered 233 trial participants: 200 to 210 given two doses of AZD1222 and approximately 26 given two doses of MenACWY control vaccine.

Read against the paper, the sample's time point label means: baseline before first vaccination. Samples from vaccinated people were obtained from the UK trials COV001 and COV002, which included a single-blind randomized controlled phase 2/3 trial of AZD1222 (ChAdOx1 nCoV-19) in healthy adults. For TCRbeta chain sequencing, PBMC samples were collected from trial participants at day 0 and at day 28 after the second dose. Trimming removed 0 bases from V and 4 bases from J, leaving 17 bases between the germline ends. CDR1 and CDR2 were assigned from the germline V gene as MGHRA and YSYEKL. Reading from cysteine to phenylalanine, the CDR3 counts 17 amino acids. Only the CDR3 DNA stays, 51 bases, in frame from base 1. The CDR3 regions of human TCRbeta chains were analyzed by immunosequencing. Concerning the study's data processing: Repertoire TCRs were checked for matches against a reference library of SARS-CoV-2-specific TCRs that had been generated using the MIRA antigen-specificity platform. Breadth was defined as the fraction of unique TCRs that were SARS-CoV-2-associated. Depth was defined as the fraction of total T cells that were SARS-CoV-2-associated. Each spike-specific TCR was assigned to its reactive spike region and to a CD4 or CD8 class using the MIRA data. Log10-transformed breadth and depth values were compared by one-way ANOVA with Sidak's multiple comparisons tests. TCRdb limited this immuneACCESS table to in-frame rearrangements with V and J called. A share of clones is missing; checked studies link under half to unresolved V genes, and the rest is unexplained. V, J and clone size reflect that table, while D and trimming were determined from the DNA. Counted in this sample were some 130,000 clones; 92% of them appeared once. The ten largest clones capture 2.5% to 4% of the sample.

Here is what the overall study found, with its caveats: Because no day 14 peak-response samples were available, repertoires were characterized only after the peak T cell response. The 56-69-year group was small, and its depth increase did not reach significance, likely because of low power. Conclusions about previously exposed vaccinees were limited because only a handful of AZD1222 recipients were SARS-CoV-2 seropositive at baseline. After two AZD1222 doses, spike-specific TCR breadth and depth were significantly higher than at day 0 and than in MenACWY recipients. Participants were mostly white British, with more females than males. The authors suggested clonal diversity may have been underestimated. The whole spike protein was spanned by vaccine-associated CD4 TCRs, and dominant responses were seen in regions 160-218 and 743-854. Epitopes outside the regions mutated in the B.1.351 and B.1.1.7 variants were reportedly recognized by nearly half of the unique spike-specific TCRs.

Regarding this clone: Its antigen is not yet known. Base qualities are not at hand, and no much larger clone is one base apart.

The sequencing used peripheral blood, collected on day 0 of AZD1222 vaccination. The clonotype comes from an adult in good health. The sequence is built from TRBV4-1 and TRBJ2-3; no D gene is confidently identified. In nucleotide form, the sequence is TGCGCCAGCAGCCAAGAGTTCTCTAGTGATAGGCCAGATACGCAGTATTTT. This codes for CASSQEFSSDRPDTQYF.